One and the same sample provided the 14 T cell receptor beta chains below, sequenced in a study of T cell changes during pregnancy in multiple sclerosis. The repertoire was sequenced with immunoSEQ multiplex PCR; TCRdb's copy has only in-frame clones and lacks some. The data contain about 93,000 clones, 80% to 95% of them singletons. The input for sequencing was peripheral blood, taken after pregnancy. Receptor source: a female donor with multiple sclerosis, enrolled in a pregnancy study.

This chain links TRBV5-6 with TRBJ1-2, with 8 bases matching TRBD1. V lost 0 bases to trimming and J lost 7 bases; unmatched junction nucleotides: 17. From germline, CDR1 is SGHDT and CDR2 YYEEEE. The CDR3 loop spans 18 amino acids. In DNA form, the CDR3 reads TGTGCCAGCAGCTTGGGCCCCCTAACCGTACAGGGGGTGGGTGGCTACACCTTC. Translating gives CASSLGPLTVQGVGGYTF.

The J gene is TRBJ1-6, the V gene TRBV5-1; TRBD1 might be the D (5 bases). Per the germline V gene, CDR1 is SGHRS and CDR2 is YFSETQ. V lost 7 bases and J 5 bases, leaving 16 bases between the germline ends. This CDR3 has 15 amino acids. The DNA for the CDR3 is TGCGCCAGCTCGGGGGATGGGATTAATAATTCACCCCTCCACTTT. It is translated as CASSGDGINNSPLHF. The full variable domain, in which reference TRBV5-1 and TRBJ1-6 provide the parts outside the CDR3, is KAGVTQTPRYLIKTRGQQVTLSCSPISGHRSVSWYQQTPGQGLQFLFEYFSETQRNKGNFPGRFSGRQFSNSRSEMNVSTLELGDSALYLCASSGDGINNSPLHFGNGTRLTVT.

The V gene is TRBV7-2, the J gene TRBJ1-5; possibly TRBD1 for D (5 bases). This CDR3 region has 13 residues. V shed 3 bases and J shed 5 bases, with 8 bases lying between them. Germline CDR1 is SGHTA and CDR2 is FQGNSA. This chain's CDR3 is CASSFSRDQPQHF. In nucleotides, the CDR3 is TGTGCCAGCAGCTTTTCCAGGGATCAGCCCCAGCATTTT.

The chain uses TRBV2 and TRBJ1-2, with 7 bases identical to TRBD1. The CDR3 extends over 12 amino acids. The V gene's germline CDR1 is SNHLY and CDR2 FYNNEI. V shed 6 bases and J 6 bases; nucleotides not matched to a gene: 4. The CDR3 coding sequence is TGTGCCAGCAGCATTACAGGGGATGGCTACACCTTC. Translation gives CASSITGDGYTF.

The chain is built from TRBV6-5 and TRBJ2-2; D is ambiguous. The CDR3 has 14 residues. The germline V gene has CDR1 MNHEY and CDR2 SVGAGI. Trimming cost V 2 bases and J 7 bases, with 11 bases left between them. CDR3 residues: CASSYELDGGELFF. The CDR3 nucleotides are TGTGCCAGCAGTTACGAGCTAGATGGCGGGGAGCTGTTTTTT.

The chain couples TRBV4-2 to TRBJ2-7; D remains unclear. V was cut by 0 bases and J by 4 bases, with 13 bases left in between. Germline values: CDR1 LGHNA, CDR2 YNFKEQ. This CDR3 has 15 amino acids. In DNA, the CDR3 is TGTGCCAGCAGCCAAGAGGTCGGCCCCGGGTACGAGCAGTACTTC. Protein: CASSQEVGPGYEQYF.

V gene TRBV5-1 combines with J gene TRBJ1-2; D remains ambiguous. Trimming stripped 4 bases from V and 8 bases from J, with 18 bases between. CDR3 length: 14 residues. Germline values: CDR1 SGHRS, CDR2 YFSETQ. The CDR3 DNA is TGCGCCAGCAGCCTAACGGACTTGCGGGGAGGCTACACCTTC. Protein sequence: CASSLTDLRGGYTF.

The chain carries TRBV2 and TRBJ2-1; 10 bases agree with TRBD1. V dropped 5 bases and J dropped 0; count of bases not matched to a gene: 1. This CDR3 comprises 15 residues. Germline V gene sequence: CDR1 SNHLY, CDR2 FYNNEI. The CDR3 DNA follows: TGTGCCAGCAGTAGGGACAGGGGCTCCTACAATGAGCAGTTCTTC. This gives the protein CASSRDRGSYNEQFF. The whole variable domain, remainder taken from reference TRBV2 and TRBJ2-1, is EPEVTQTPSHQVTQMGQEVILRCVPISNHLYFYWYRQILGQKVEFLVSFYNNEISEKSEIFDDQFSVERPDGSNFTLKIRSTKLEDSAMYFCASSRDRGSYNEQFFGPGTRLTVL.

The chain carries TRBV12-5 and TRBJ1-2; TRBD1 matches 7 bases. Germline values: CDR1 LGHNT, CDR2 FRNRAP. With 5 bases clipped from V and 1 base from J, the junction kept 4 bases outside the gene matches. This CDR3 contains 14 residues. CDR3 residues: CASGGDSGNYGYTF. CDR3 DNA: TGTGCTAGTGGTGGGGACAGCGGTAACTATGGCTACACCTTC.

The V call is TRBV25-1, the J call TRBJ1-3; D unclear. Trimming pared 2 bases from V and 0 bases from J, leaving 11 bases between. The CDR3 has 16 amino acids. Per the germline V gene, CDR1 is MGHDK and CDR2 is SYGVNS. CDR3 loop: CASSERFPSSGNTIYF. DNA of the CDR3: TGTGCCAGCAGTGAAAGATTTCCCAGCTCTGGAAACACCATATATTTT.

The V gene is TRBV12-5, the J gene TRBJ2-3; 13 positions agree with TRBD2. Trimming took 2 bases from V and 2 from J; bases not matched to a gene: 10. CDR1 and CDR2 from the germline V gene are LGHNT and FRNRAP. The CDR3 totals 19 residues. The CDR3 DNA reads TGTGCTAGTGGTTTGCCACAACTAGCGGGAGGGCCGTACACAGATACGCAGTATTTT. This sequence encodes CASGLPQLAGGPYTDTQYF. Variable domain in full (rest from reference TRBV12-5 and TRBJ2-3): DARVTQTPRHKVTEMGQEVTMRCQPILGHNTVFWYRQTMMQGLELLAYFRNRAPLDDSGMPKDRFSAEMPDATLATLKIQPSEPRDSAVYFCASGLPQLAGGPYTDTQYFGPGTRLTVL.

The rearrangement uses TRBV28 and TRBJ2-6; D may be TRBD1 (6 bases). Looked up from germline, CDR1 is MDHEN and CDR2 is SYDVKM. The V gene lost 4 bases and the J gene lost 4 bases, with 20 bases spanning the gap. The CDR3 covers 18 residues. CDR3 DNA: TGTGCCAGCAGTTCGACAGGTGGTTCCCCAAAAGGGGCCAACGTCCTGACTTTC. Residues: CASSSTGGSPKGANVLTF.

The chain is built from TRBV19 and TRBJ2-7, with 8 bases fitting TRBD1. After removal of 3 bases from V and 5 bases from J, the junction contained 9 bases not matched to a gene. From germline, CDR1 is LNHDA and CDR2 SQIVND (reference sequence). The CDR3 sequence is 15 residues long. DNA for the CDR3: TGTGCCAGTAGTATTAGAGGGACAGGTCCCAACGAGCAGTACTTC. Encoded protein: CASSIRGTGPNEQYF.

This clone was detected ten times or more. The chain joins TRBV7-2 to TRBJ1-2, with D unclear. V lost 3 bases and J lost 5, with 7 bases in between. Germline V lookup: CDR1 SGHTA, CDR2 FQGNSA. The CDR3 runs 12 residues. CDR3 sequence (DNA): TGTGCCAGCAGCTTCACGCTATATGGCTACACCTTC. This encodes CASSFTLYGYTF.